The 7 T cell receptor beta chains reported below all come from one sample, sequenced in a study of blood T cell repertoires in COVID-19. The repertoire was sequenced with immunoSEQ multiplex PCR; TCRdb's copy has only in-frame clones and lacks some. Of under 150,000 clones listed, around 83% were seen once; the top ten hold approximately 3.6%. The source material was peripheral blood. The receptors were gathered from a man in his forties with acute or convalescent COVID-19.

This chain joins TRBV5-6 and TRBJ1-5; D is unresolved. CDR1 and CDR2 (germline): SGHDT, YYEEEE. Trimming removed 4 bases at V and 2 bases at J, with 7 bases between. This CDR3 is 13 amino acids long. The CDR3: CASSPGGNQPQHF. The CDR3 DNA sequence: TGTGCCAGCAGCCCCGGGGGCAATCAGCCCCAGCATTTT. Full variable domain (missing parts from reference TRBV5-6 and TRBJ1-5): DAGVTQSPTHLIKTRGQQVTLRCSPKSGHDTVSWYQQALGQGPQFIFQYYEEEERQRGNFPDRFSGHQFPNYSSELNVNALLLGDSALYLCASSPGGNQPQHFGDGTRLSIL.

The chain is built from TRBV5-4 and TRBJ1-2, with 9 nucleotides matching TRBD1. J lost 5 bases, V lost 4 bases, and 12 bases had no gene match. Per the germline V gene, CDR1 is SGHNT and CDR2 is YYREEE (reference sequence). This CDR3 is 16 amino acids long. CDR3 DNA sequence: TGTGCCAGCAGCCTAGAGGGGGGGACAGGGTATTATGGCTACACCTTC. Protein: CASSLEGGTGYYGYTF.

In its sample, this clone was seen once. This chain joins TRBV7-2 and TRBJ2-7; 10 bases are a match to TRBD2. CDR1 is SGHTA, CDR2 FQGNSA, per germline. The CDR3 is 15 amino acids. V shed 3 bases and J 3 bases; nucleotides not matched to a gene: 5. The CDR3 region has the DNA TGTGCCAGCAGCTTCAAGCGGGGGGGATTCTACGAGCAGTACTTC. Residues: CASSFKRGGFYEQYF.

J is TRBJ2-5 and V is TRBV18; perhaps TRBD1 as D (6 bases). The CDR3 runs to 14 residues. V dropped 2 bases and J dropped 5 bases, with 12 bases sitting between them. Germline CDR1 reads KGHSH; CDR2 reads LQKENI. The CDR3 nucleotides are TGTGCCAGCTCACCAGAACAGGGAGCCGAGACCCAGTACTTC. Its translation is CASSPEQGAETQYF.

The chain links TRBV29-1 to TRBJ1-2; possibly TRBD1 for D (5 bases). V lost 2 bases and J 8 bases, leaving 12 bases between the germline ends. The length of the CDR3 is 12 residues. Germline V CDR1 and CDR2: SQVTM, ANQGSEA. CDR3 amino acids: CSVEWGRDGYTF. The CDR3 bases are TGCAGCGTTGAATGGGGGAGGGACGGCTACACCTTC. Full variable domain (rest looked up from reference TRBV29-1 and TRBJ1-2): SAVISQKPSRDICQRGTSLTIQCQVDSQVTMMFWYRQQPGQSLTLIATANQGSEATYESGFVIDKFPISRPNLTFSTLTVSNMSPEDSSIYLCSVEWGRDGYTFGSGTRLTVV.

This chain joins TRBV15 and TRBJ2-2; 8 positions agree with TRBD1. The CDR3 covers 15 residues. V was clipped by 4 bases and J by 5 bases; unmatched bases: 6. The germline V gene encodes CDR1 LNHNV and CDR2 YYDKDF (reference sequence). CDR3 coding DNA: TGTGCCACCAGCATGAGGACAGGGTGGACCGGGGAGCTGTTTTTT. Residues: CATSMRTGWTGELFF.

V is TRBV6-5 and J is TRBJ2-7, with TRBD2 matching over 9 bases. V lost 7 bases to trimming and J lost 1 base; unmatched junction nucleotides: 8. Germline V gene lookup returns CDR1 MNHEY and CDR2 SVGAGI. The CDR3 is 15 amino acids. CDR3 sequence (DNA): TGTGCCAGCACCCAAGAGCGGGGGGCATCCTACGAGCAGTACTTC. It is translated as CASTQERGASYEQYF.